This TCR beta chain was captured in a study of blood T cell repertoires in COVID-19. Study summary: Acute-phase and convalescent COVID-19 samples originated in the United States, Italy and Spain. The analysed material was cDNA or gDNA that came from T cells, B-cell-depleted T cells, or PBMCs.

The authors' processing: Estimates of nucleated cell counts were drawn from the amplification of reference gene primers. Generated by immunoSEQ multiplex PCR, the TCRdb table keeps only in-frame clones and is missing some. The DNA gave D and trimming, while V, J and clone size come from that table. The sample has 78,000 or so clones, roughly 86% seen once; the top ten hold 5% to 8%. Trimming took 4 bases from V and 2 from J; bases not matched to a gene: 7. Looked up from germline, CDR1 is MNHEY and CDR2 is SMNVEV (reference sequence). The CDR3 is 16 residues long. The V and J genes are TRBV27 and TRBJ2-2, with TRBD1 identical over 7 bases. The sequence was collected from a woman aged 45-65 years with acute or convalescent COVID-19. The sequenced sample was peripheral blood. CDR3 coding DNA: TGTGCCAGCAGTTGGGCCACAGGGGCCAACACCGGGGAGCTGTTTTTT. Its protein is CASSWATGANTGELFF.